The 32 T cell receptor beta chains below come from one sample, sequenced in a study of T cell repertoires in cytomegalovirus infection. TCRdb reanalysed the reads using MiXCR and keeps one entry per CDR3 protein. The table includes over 100,000 distinct CDR3 sequences, 15% to 20% detected once. Sequenced material: PBMCs. The receptors derive from a human donor in good health (CMV status not recorded). Some clones in this sample may be carry-over from other donors' samples.

The rearrangement uses TRBV28 and TRBJ2-1, with TRBD2 as a possible D gene (6 bases). CDR1 is MDHEN, CDR2 SYDVKM, per germline. The CDR3 extends over 14 amino acids. Trimming took off 3 bases at V and 8 bases at J, with 14 bases between the two ends. The CDR3 nucleotides read TGTGCCAGCAGTTTGGAGGGACGTGGGGATGAGCAGTTCTTC. Encoded protein: CASSLEGRGDEQFF.

This clonotype occurred a few times. The chain recombines TRBV10-3 with TRBJ1-1; no clear D. Trimming left V 3 bases short and J 10 bases short, with 12 bases between. The CDR3 covers 12 residues. CDR1 and CDR2 from the germline V gene are ENHRY and SYGVKD. The CDR3 reads CAISERLTGAFF. The CDR3 region has the DNA TGTGCCATCAGTGAACGGCTAACCGGAGCTTTCTTT.

The chain couples TRBV10-3 to TRBJ2-1; no reliable D call. V lost 2 bases, J lost 6 bases, and 8 bases lay in between. This CDR3 has 13 amino acids. CDR1 is ENHRY, CDR2 SYGVKD, per germline. CDR3: CAISEGQINEQFF. In DNA form, the CDR3 reads TGTGCCATCAGTGAGGGGCAGATCAATGAGCAGTTCTTC.

This clonotype was seen a handful of times. The V call is TRBV29-1, the J call TRBJ2-3; 12 nucleotides match TRBD2. V lost 0 bases to trimming and J lost 1 base; unmatched junction nucleotides: 5. Germline CDR1 is SQVTM and CDR2 is ANQGSEA. This CDR3 has 17 residues. The CDR3 loop is CSVEDPWTSGGTDTQYF. CDR3 DNA: TGCAGCGTTGAAGATCCCTGGACTAGCGGGGGCACAGATACGCAGTATTTT.

About this clonotype: A single base separates this from a much larger clone, so it may be a read error. The gene calls are TRBV20-1 and TRBJ2-3, with TRBD2 matching over 10 bases. The V gene's germline CDR1 is DFQATT and CDR2 SNEGSKA (reference sequence). CDR3 length: 14 residues. In DNA, the CDR3 is TGCAGTACTAGAGTCCCTAGCGGGGGAGATACGCAGTATTTT. Its protein is CSTRVPSGGDTQYF.

The chain carries TRBV11-2 and TRBJ1-2; D is ambiguous. In germline, CDR1 is SGHAT, CDR2 FQNNGV. Trimming pared 4 bases from V and 2 bases from J, leaving 23 bases between. The CDR3 covers 18 residues. As DNA, the CDR3 is TGTGCCAGCAGCTCTCTCGGCTCTCGGGCCCGAGTAAACTATGGCTACACCTTC. It codes for CASSSLGSRARVNYGYTF.

This clonotype appeared a few times. The CDR3 loop is CASSPAGGRGELFF. Here the CDR3 DNA reads TGTGCCAGCAGCCCCGCAGGGGGAAGAGGGGAGCTGTTTTTT. The chain uses TRBV7-3 and TRBJ2-2, with 7 nucleotides matching TRBD1. Trimming cost V 5 bases and J 8 bases; bases outside gene matches: 8. This CDR3 is built from 14 residues. Germline CDR1 SGHTA, CDR2 FQGTGA.

This clonotype has ten or more counts. The chain combines TRBV6-8 with TRBJ2-1; no definite D call. This CDR3 contains 17 residues. The V end was cut by 9 bases, the J end by 2 bases, with 23 bases between. CDR1 is MNHGY, CDR2 SAAAGT, per germline. Here the CDR3 reads CASDQSGRRGPYNEQFF. CDR3 coding DNA: TGTGCCAGTGATCAATCTGGCAGAAGAGGTCCCTACAATGAGCAGTTCTTC.

A note on this clonotype: A read error is possible here, since a much larger clone lies one base away. CDR3 nucleotides: TGCAGTGCTTCCGGGACAGCCTCCTACGAGCAGTACTTC. This sequence encodes CSASGTASYEQYF. The chain joins TRBV20-1 to TRBJ2-7; 7 bases match TRBD1. The junction had 4 bases not matched to a gene; V was cut back by 5 bases and J by 0 bases. Germline CDR1 reads DFQATT; CDR2 reads SNEGSKA (reference sequence). The CDR3 runs to 13 residues.

The chain joins TRBV20-1 to TRBJ2-7; TRBD1 matches at 9 bases. This CDR3 is 13 amino acids long. Germline CDR1 is DFQATT and CDR2 is SNEGSKA (reference sequence). With 4 bases clipped from V and 4 bases from J, the junction kept 5 bases outside the gene matches. The CDR3 sequence: CSATIDRGYEQYF. DNA of the CDR3: TGCAGTGCTACAATTGACAGGGGGTACGAGCAGTACTTC.

This clonotype has just a few counts. The rearrangement links TRBV2 to TRBJ1-2, with a weak D call TRBD1 (6 bases). Trimming stripped 8 bases from V and 8 bases from J, with 21 bases between. The germline V gene has CDR1 SNHLY and CDR2 FYNNEI. The CDR3 spans 14 residues. The CDR3: CASEVTPSGAGYTF. The CDR3 DNA is TGTGCCAGCGAAGTCACACCCTCAGGGGCCGGCTACACCTTC.

The chain has TRBV30 and TRBJ2-5; D perhaps matches TRBD2 (5 bases). CDR1 and CDR2 (germline): GTSNPN, SVGIG (reference sequence). The CDR3 loop spans 13 amino acids. The germline V and J ends were trimmed by 0 bases and 5 bases, with 10 bases remaining between them. The chain's CDR3 is CAWSVRGSETQYF. The CDR3 DNA reads TGTGCCTGGAGTGTACGGGGATCGGAGACCCAGTACTTC.

V gene TRBV7-9 combines with J gene TRBJ2-5, with D tentatively TRBD2 (6 bases). V shed 3 bases and J shed 9 bases, with 17 bases lying between them. This CDR3 spans 14 amino acids. Germline loops: CDR1 SEHNR, CDR2 FQNEAQ (reference sequence). This CDR3 is CASSLGAGEEAQYF. The DNA of the CDR3 is TGTGCCAGCAGCTTGGGCGCCGGGGAGGAAGCCCAGTACTTC.

The chain has TRBV7-3 and TRBJ1-1; D unclear. V was trimmed by 5 bases and J by 5 bases, leaving 18 bases between them. Germline assignment: CDR1 SGHTA and CDR2 FQGTGA. The CDR3 consists of 15 residues. CDR3 residues: CASSPSGYLETEAFF. The CDR3 region has the DNA TGTGCCAGCAGCCCCTCTGGTTACTTGGAGACTGAAGCTTTCTTT. Combining the CDR3 with reference TRBV7-3 and TRBJ1-1 gives the whole variable domain GAGVSQTPSNKVTEKGKYVELRCDPISGHTALYWYRQSLGQGPEFLIYFQGTGAADDSGLPNDRFFAVRPEGSVSTLKIQRTERGDSAVYLCASSPSGYLETEAFFGQGTRLTVV.

This clonotype was counted many times. The chain carries TRBV6-6 and TRBJ2-1, with D hard to call. V was shortened by 10 bases and J by 0 bases, with 4 bases between the two germline ends. Per the germline V gene, CDR1 is MNHNY and CDR2 is SVGAGI (reference sequence). This CDR3 comprises 11 residues. This CDR3 reads CATHSYNEQFF. The CDR3 nucleotides read TGTGCCACCCACTCCTACAATGAGCAGTTCTTC.

This clonotype was recorded a few times. The chain carries TRBV7-8 and TRBJ2-7, with 7 nucleotides matching TRBD1. V trimming: 5 bases; J trimming: 6 bases; junction bases outside the gene matches: 19. This CDR3 has 17 amino acids. Germline-derived CDR1 and CDR2 are SGHVS and FQNEAQ. CDR3 DNA: TGTGCCAGCAGCCTCCCCCCTCGACCGGGACAGTTATTCGAGCAGTACTTC. Amino acids: CASSLPPRPGQLFEQYF.

This clonotype was detected a few times. The CDR3 coding sequence is TGTGCCAGCAGCTTGGGGGACAGGAACTATGGCTACACCTTC. Amino acid sequence: CASSLGDRNYGYTF. This chain links TRBV5-6 with TRBJ1-2, with 8 positions matching TRBD1. Per the germline V gene, CDR1 is SGHDT and CDR2 is YYEEEE. Losses at the gene ends were 0 bases for V and 2 bases for J; bases not matched to a gene: 0. This CDR3 region has 14 residues.

The chain recombines TRBV12-3 or TRBV12-4 with TRBJ2-7; D is ambiguous. The V gene lost 6 bases and the J gene lost 2 bases, with 17 bases spanning the gap. The CDR3 contains 15 residues. The CDR3 protein is CASSPTGVGPYEQYF. CDR3 nucleotide sequence: TGTGCCAGCAGCCCGACTGGGGTAGGTCCCTACGAGCAGTACTTC.

Concerning this clonotype itself: This may be a read error, as it is one base from a much larger clone. This chain links TRBV12-3 or TRBV12-4 with TRBJ2-2; D not certain. Between the trimmed V and J ends, which lost 5 bases and 5 bases, there was a span of 12 bases. The CDR3 runs to 14 residues. CDR3 sequence reads: CASSDVGSTGELFF. In DNA, the CDR3 is TGTGCCAGCAGTGACGTGGGGTCAACCGGGGAGCTGTTTTTT.

This clonotype was found many times. The chain joins TRBV5-6 to TRBJ2-2; the D gene could be TRBD1 or TRBD2 (5 bases each). The ends were cut back, 5 bases at V and 1 base at J, with 12 bases in the middle. This CDR3 has 15 residues. CDR1 is SGHDT, CDR2 YYEEEE, per germline. This chain's CDR3 is CASRKRGLNTGELFF. The CDR3 nucleotides read TGTGCCAGCAGGAAGAGGGGTTTGAACACCGGGGAGCTGTTTTTT.

A few counts support this clonotype. The V gene is TRBV9, the J gene TRBJ2-1, with D possibly TRBD2 on 7 matching bases. CDR1 SGDLS and CDR2 YYNGEE come from the germline V gene. V lost 0 bases to trimming and J lost 6 bases, with 13 bases between them. The CDR3 is 15 residues long. The CDR3 coding sequence is TGTGCCAGCAGCGTAGTGGCGGGGGCCCCCAATGAGCAGTTCTTC. It specifies CASSVVAGAPNEQFF.

This clonotype turned up a few times. This chain connects TRBV7-8 to TRBJ1-4, with TRBD1 identical over 10 bases. CDR1 SGHVS and CDR2 FQNEAQ come from the germline V gene. J was trimmed by 7 bases and V by 5 bases; bases with no gene match: 7. This CDR3 is built from 15 residues. CDR3 amino acids: CASSPPRDRGEKLFF. CDR3 nucleotide sequence: TGTGCCAGCAGCCCCCCACGGGACAGGGGTGAAAAACTGTTTTTT.

In its sample, this clonotype was seen many times. The chain is built from TRBV7-2 and TRBJ2-5; D is possibly TRBD1 or TRBD2 (5 bases each). CDR3 length equals 13 residues. Germline V gene sequence: CDR1 SGHTA, CDR2 FQGNSA. With 5 bases removed from V and 1 base from J, the gap between germline ends came to 8 bases. DNA for the CDR3: TGTGCCAGCAGCCGGGACCGCCAAGAGACCCAGTACTTC. Its translation: CASSRDRQETQYF.

This clonotype was counted between two and nine times. The CDR3 loop is CASSWPRFQRGAYNEQFF. The CDR3 DNA follows: TGCGCCAGCAGCTGGCCCCGATTCCAGCGGGGGGCCTACAATGAGCAGTTCTTC. The chain has TRBV5-1 and TRBJ2-1; 9 positions agree with TRBD2. The length of the CDR3 is 18 residues. Germline CDR1 SGHRS, CDR2 YFSETQ. V trimming: 3 bases; J trimming: 2 bases; junction bases outside the gene matches: 12.

In regard to this clonotype: A much larger clonotype is one base distant, so this may be a read error. V gene TRBV18 combines with J gene TRBJ1-6; no reliable D call. The CDR3 contains 14 residues. V was cut by 5 bases and J by 8 bases, with 13 bases left in between. Germline loops: CDR1 KGHSH, CDR2 LQKENI. CDR3 DNA sequence: TGTGCCAGCTCAATCTACGTGTTAGATTCACCCCTCCACTTT. This translates into CASSIYVLDSPLHF. The variable domain in full, with the rest retrieved from reference TRBV18 and TRBJ1-6, is NAGVMQNPRHLVRRRGQEARLRCSPMKGHSHVYWYRQLPEEGLKFMVYLQKENIIDESGMPKERFSAEFPKEGPSILRIQQVVRGDSAAYFCASSIYVLDSPLHFGNGTRLTVT.

The rearrangement joins TRBV4-2 to TRBJ2-5; 7 nucleotides align to TRBD1. J lost 5 bases, V lost 4 bases, and 10 bases had no gene match. The CDR3 contains 15 residues. Germline loops: CDR1 LGHNA, CDR2 YNFKEQ. CDR3 protein: CASSLAGQVGETQYF. The CDR3 DNA is TGTGCCAGCAGCCTCGCCGGACAGGTGGGGGAGACCCAGTACTTC.

The chain combines TRBV29-1 with TRBJ1-5, with 9 bases fitting TRBD1. There are 13 residues in the CDR3. CDR1 and CDR2 (germline): SQVTM, ANQGSEA. J lost 6 bases, V lost 4 bases, and 4 bases had no gene match. CDR3 sequence: CSVVETGGQPQHF. In DNA, the CDR3 is TGCAGCGTTGTGGAGACAGGGGGTCAGCCCCAGCATTTT.

This clonotype was detected a few times. V is TRBV11-3 and J is TRBJ2-1, with D possibly matching TRBD1 (5 bases). The V end lost 5 bases, the J end lost 7 bases, and 27 bases lay between the germline ends. Looked up from germline, CDR1 is SGHNT and CDR2 is YENEEA. This CDR3 spans 18 amino acids. CDR3 residues: CASSPYTPGLGYTNEQFF. For the CDR3, the DNA is TGTGCCAGCAGCCCATACACTCCAGGGTTAGGCTACACGAATGAGCAGTTCTTC.

This clonotype has a single count. The chain carries TRBV11-2 and TRBJ1-3; TRBD1 aligns across 9 bases. CDR1 and CDR2 from the germline V gene are SGHAT and FQNNGV. The CDR3 has 15 residues. Unmatched junction bases numbered 10, after V lost 5 bases and J lost 8 bases. The chain's CDR3 is CASSPLQGARDTIYF. CDR3 coding DNA: TGTGCCAGCAGCCCTCTACAGGGGGCGAGGGACACCATATATTTT.

V is TRBV29-1 and J is TRBJ2-5; 7 bases align to TRBD1. The germline V gene has CDR1 SQVTM and CDR2 ANQGSEA. This CDR3 has 14 amino acids. Unmatched junction bases numbered 10, after V lost 4 bases and J lost 5 bases. CDR3 sequence: CSVGGGEVFETQYF. The CDR3 region has the DNA TGCAGCGTTGGAGGGGGCGAAGTCTTCGAGACCCAGTACTTC.

V usage is TRBV25-1 and J usage is TRBJ2-3; 8 bases match TRBD2. J was trimmed by 1 base and V by 5 bases; bases with no gene match: 5. CDR1 MGHDK and CDR2 SYGVNS come from the germline V gene. The CDR3 spans 15 residues. The CDR3, as DNA: TGTGCCAGCAGTCGCGGGGGGCCACGCACAGATACGCAGTATTTT. This encodes CASSRGGPRTDTQYF.

This clonotype was detected ten times or more. V is TRBV7-8 and J is TRBJ1-1; weak D call: TRBD1 (5 bases). From germline, CDR1 is SGHVS and CDR2 FQNEAQ. The CDR3 has 14 residues. V was trimmed by 5 bases and J by 5 bases, leaving 15 bases between them. The CDR3 bases are TGTGCCAGCAGCCCACCAGGGTTAGGGACTGAAGCTTTCTTT. This translates into CASSPPGLGTEAFF.